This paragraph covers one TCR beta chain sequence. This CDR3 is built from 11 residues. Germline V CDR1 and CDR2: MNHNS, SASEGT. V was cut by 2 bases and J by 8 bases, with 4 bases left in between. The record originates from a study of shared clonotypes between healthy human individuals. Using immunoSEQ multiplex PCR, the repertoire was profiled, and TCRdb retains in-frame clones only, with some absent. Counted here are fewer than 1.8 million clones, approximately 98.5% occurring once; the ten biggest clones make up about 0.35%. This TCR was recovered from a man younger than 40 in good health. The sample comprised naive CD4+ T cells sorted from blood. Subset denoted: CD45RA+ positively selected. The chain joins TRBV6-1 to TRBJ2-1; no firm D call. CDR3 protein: CASSERDEQFF. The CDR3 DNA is TGTGCCAGCAGTGAACGGGATGAGCAGTTCTTC.